This T cell receptor beta chain was captured in a study of cytomegalovirus exposure and HLA in healthy donors. The PCR used 60 Vbeta and 13 Jbeta primers. Here immunoSEQ multiplex PCR was the method, and the copy in TCRdb shows in-frame clones only, minus some. The table records about 98,000 clones, about 81% of them present only once. Germline CDR1 and CDR2: ENHRY and SYGVKD. The CDR3 runs 14 residues. Trimming took 4 bases from V and 7 from J; bases not matched to a gene: 6. The clonotype comes from a man aged 35 to 55 in good health and CMV-seronegative. The rearrangement joins TRBV10-3 to TRBJ2-2; 7 bases line up with TRBD2. The sequenced sample was PBMCs. The CDR3 here is CAISAIAGNGELFF. The DNA for the CDR3 is TGTGCCATCAGTGCCATAGCGGGTAACGGGGAGCTGTTTTTT.